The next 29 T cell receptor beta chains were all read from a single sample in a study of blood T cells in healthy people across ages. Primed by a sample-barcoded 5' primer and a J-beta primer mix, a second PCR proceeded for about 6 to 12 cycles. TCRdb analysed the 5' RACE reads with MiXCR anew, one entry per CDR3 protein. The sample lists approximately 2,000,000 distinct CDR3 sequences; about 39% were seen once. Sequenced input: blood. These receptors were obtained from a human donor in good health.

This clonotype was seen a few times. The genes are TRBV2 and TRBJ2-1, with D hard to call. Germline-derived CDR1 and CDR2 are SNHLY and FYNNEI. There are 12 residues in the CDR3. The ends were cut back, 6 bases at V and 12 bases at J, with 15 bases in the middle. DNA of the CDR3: TGTGCCAGCAGGTACGACCGGGTTAGGCAGTTCTTC. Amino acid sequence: CASRYDRVRQFF.

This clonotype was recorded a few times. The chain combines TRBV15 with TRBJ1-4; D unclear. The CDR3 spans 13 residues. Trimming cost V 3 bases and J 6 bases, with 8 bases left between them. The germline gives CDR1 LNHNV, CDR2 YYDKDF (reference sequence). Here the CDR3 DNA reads TGTGCCACCAGCAGGGATAATGATGAAAAACTGTTTTTT. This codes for CATSRDNDEKLFF.

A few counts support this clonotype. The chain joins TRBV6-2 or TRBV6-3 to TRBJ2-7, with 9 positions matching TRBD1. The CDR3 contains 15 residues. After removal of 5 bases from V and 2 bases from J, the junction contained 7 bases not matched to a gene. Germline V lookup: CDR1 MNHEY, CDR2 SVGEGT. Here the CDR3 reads CASSLRTGAPYEQYF. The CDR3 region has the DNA TGTGCCAGCAGTCTGCGGACAGGGGCCCCCTACGAGCAGTACTTC.

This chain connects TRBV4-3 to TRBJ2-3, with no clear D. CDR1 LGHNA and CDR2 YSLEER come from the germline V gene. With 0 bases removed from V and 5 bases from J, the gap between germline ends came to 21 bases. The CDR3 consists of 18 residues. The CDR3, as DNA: TGCGCCAGCAGCCAAGACGAGGAAGGGATGGGGATGGAAGATACGCAGTATTTT. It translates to CASSQDEEGMGMEDTQYF.

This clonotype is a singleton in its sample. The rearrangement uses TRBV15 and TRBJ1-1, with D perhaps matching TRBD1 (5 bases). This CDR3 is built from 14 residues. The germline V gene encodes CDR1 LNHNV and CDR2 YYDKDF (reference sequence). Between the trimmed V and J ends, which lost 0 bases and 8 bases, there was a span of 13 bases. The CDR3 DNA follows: TGTGCCACCAGCAGAGACAGGGCTACCGGCGAAGCTTTCTTT. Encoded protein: CATSRDRATGEAFF.

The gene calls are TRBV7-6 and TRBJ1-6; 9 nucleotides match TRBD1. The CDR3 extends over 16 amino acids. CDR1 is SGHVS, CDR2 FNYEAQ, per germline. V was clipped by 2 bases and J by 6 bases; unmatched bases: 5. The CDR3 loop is CASSLTGGGGNSPLHF. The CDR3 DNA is TGTGCCAGCAGCTTAACAGGGGGCGGCGGTAATTCACCCCTCCACTTT. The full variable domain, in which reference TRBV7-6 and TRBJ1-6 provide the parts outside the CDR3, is GAGVSQSPRYKVTKRGQDVALRCDPISGHVSLYWYRQALGQGPEFLTYFNYEAQQDKSGLPNDRFSAERPEGSISTLTIQRTEQRDSAMYRCASSLTGGGGNSPLHFGNGTRLTVT.

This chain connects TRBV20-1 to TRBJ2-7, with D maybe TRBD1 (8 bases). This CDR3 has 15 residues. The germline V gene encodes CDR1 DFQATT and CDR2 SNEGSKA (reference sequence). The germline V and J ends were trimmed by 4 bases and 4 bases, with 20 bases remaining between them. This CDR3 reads CSATREDRALYEQYF. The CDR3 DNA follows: TGCAGTGCTACTCGGGAGGACAGGGCTTTATACGAGCAGTACTTC.

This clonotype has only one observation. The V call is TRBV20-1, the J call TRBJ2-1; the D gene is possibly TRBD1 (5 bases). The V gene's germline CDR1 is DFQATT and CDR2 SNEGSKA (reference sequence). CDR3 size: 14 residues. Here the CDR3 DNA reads TGCAGATCCCCCAGCGAAGGGGTCTACAATGAGCAGTTCTTC. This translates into CRSPSEGVYNEQFF.

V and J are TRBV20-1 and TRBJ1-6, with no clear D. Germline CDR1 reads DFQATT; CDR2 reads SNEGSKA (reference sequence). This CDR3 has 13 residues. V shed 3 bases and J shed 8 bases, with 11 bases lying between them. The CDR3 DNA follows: TGCAGTGCTAGGGAGGACGGAGATTCACCCCTCCACTTT. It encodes CSAREDGDSPLHF.

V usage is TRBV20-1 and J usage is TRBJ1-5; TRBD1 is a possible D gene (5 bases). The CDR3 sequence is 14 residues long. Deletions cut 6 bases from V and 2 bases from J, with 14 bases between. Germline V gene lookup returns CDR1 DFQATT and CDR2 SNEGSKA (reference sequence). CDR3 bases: TGCAGTGCGGCCAGGGTTTTGGGCAATCAGCCCCAGCATTTT. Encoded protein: CSAARVLGNQPQHF.

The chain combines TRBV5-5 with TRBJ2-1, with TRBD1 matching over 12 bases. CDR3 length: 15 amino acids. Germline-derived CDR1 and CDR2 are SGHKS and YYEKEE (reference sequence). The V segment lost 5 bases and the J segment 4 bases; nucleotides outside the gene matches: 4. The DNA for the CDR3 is TGTGCCAGCAGGGAGGGACAGGGGGCGTACAATGAGCAGTTCTTC. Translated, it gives CASREGQGAYNEQFF.

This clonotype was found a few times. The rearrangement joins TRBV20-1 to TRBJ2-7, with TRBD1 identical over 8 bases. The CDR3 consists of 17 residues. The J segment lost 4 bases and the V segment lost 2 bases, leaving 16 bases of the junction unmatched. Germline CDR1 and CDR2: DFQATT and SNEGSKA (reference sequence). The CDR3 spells CSARFYRRGQVIYEQYF. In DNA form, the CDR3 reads TGCAGTGCTAGATTCTACCGAAGGGGACAGGTTATATACGAGCAGTACTTC.

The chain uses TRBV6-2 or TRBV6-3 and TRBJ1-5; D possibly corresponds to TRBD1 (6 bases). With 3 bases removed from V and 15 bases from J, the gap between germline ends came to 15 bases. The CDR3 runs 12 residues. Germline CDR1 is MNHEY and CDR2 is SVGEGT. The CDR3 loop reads CASSYGGGILHF. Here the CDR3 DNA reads TGTGCCAGCAGTTATGGAGGGGGAATTCTGCATTTT.

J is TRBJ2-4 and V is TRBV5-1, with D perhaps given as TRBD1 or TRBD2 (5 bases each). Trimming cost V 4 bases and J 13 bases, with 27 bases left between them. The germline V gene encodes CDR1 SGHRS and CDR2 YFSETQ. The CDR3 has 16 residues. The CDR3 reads CASSPILQGVEGEQYF. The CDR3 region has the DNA TGCGCCAGCAGCCCAATTTTGCAGGGAGTTGAGGGAGAGCAGTACTTC.

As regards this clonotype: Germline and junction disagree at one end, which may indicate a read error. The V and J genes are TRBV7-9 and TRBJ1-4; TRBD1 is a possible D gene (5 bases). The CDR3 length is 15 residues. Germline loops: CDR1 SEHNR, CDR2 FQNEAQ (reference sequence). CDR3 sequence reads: CAGSLAVGGKEKLFF. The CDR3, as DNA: TGTGCCGGCAGCTTAGCGGTCGGGGGAAAGGAAAAACTGTTTTTT.

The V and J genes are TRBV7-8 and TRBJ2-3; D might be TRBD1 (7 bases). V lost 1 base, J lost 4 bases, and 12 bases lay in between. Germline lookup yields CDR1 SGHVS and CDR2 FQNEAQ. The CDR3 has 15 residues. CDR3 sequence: CASSLEDREADTQYF. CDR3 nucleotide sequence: TGTGCCAGCAGCTTAGAAGACAGGGAGGCAGATACGCAGTATTTT.

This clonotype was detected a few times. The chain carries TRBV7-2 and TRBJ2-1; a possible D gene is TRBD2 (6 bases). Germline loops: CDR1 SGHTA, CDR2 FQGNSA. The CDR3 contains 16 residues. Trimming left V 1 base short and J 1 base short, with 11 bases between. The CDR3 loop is CASSLVTGGSYNEQFF. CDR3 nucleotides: TGTGCCAGCAGCTTAGTCACCGGGGGTTCCTACAATGAGCAGTTCTTC.

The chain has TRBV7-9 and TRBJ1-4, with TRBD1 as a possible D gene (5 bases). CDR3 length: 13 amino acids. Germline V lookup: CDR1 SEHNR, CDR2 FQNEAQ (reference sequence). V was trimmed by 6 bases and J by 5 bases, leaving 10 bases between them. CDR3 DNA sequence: TGTGCCAGCAGGAAGACAGAGAATGAAAAACTGTTTTTT. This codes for CASRKTENEKLFF.

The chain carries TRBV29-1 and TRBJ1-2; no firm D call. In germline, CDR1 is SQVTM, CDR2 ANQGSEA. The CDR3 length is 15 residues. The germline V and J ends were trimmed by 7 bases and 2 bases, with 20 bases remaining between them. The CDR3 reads CSARKQGGRNYGYTF. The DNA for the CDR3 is TGCAGCGCCCGCAAGCAAGGAGGACGGAACTATGGCTACACCTTC.

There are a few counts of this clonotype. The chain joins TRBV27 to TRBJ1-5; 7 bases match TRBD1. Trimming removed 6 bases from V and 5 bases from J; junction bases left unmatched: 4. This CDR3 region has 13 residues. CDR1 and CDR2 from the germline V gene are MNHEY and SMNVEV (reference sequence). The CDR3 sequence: CASRKQGYQPQHF. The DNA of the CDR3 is TGTGCCAGCAGAAAACAGGGGTATCAGCCCCAGCATTTT.

CDR3 in DNA: TGTGCCAGCAGTCTGGTACAGACCAACGTAGAGTACTTC. The encoded protein is CASSLVQTNVEYF. This chain uses TRBV28 with TRBJ2-5; no reliable D call. The germline V gene has CDR1 MDHEN and CDR2 SYDVKM. Trimming took off 5 bases at V and 12 bases at J, with 19 bases between the two ends. This CDR3 region has 13 residues.

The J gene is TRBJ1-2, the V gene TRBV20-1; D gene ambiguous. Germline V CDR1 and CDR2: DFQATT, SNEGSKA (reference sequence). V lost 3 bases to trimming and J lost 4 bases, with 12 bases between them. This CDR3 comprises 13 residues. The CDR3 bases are TGCAGTGCTAGGGATGGGGAGGCCTATGGCTACACCTTC. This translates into CSARDGEAYGYTF.

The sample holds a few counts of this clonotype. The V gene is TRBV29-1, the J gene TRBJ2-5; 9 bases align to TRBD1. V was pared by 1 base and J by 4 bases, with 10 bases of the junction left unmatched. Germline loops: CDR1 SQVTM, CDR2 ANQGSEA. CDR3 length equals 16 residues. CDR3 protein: CSVEAGTGTVGETQYF. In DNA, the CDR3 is TGCAGCGTTGAAGCTGGGACAGGGACGGTAGGAGAGACCCAGTACTTC.

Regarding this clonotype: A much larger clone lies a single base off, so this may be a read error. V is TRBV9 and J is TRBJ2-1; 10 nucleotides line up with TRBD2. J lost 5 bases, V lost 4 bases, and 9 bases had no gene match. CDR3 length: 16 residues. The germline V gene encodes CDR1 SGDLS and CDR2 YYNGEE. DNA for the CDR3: TGTGCCAGCAGCACCCGGGCTAGCGGGGGCAACAATGAGCAGTTCTTC. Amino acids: CASSTRASGGNNEQFF.

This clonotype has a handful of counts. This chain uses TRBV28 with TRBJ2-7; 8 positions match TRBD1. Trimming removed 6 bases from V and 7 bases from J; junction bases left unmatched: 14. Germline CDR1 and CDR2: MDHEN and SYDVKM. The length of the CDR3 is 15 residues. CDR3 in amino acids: CASSRSWQGAKEQYF. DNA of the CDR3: TGTGCCAGCAGCCGTTCTTGGCAGGGGGCGAAGGAGCAGTACTTC.

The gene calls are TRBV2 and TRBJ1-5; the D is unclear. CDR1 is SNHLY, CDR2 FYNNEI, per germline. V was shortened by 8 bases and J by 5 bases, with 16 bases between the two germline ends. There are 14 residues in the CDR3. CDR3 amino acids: CASRSEGGDQPQHF. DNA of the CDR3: TGTGCCAGCCGATCTGAGGGCGGGGATCAGCCCCAGCATTTT.

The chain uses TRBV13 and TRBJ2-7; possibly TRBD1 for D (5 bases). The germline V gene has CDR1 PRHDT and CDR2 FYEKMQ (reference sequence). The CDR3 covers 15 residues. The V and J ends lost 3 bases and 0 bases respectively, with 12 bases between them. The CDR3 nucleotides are TGTGCCAGCAGCTTTGGGGCCGCGAGCTCCTACGAGCAGTACTTC. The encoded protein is CASSFGAASSYEQYF.

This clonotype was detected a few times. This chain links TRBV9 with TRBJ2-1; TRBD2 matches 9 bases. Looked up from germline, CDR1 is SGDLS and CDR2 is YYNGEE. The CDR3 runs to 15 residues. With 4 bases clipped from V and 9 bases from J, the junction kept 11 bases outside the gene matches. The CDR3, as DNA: TGTGCCAGCAGCTTATACGGGACTAGCTCCCCTGAGCAGTTCTTC. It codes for CASSLYGTSSPEQFF.

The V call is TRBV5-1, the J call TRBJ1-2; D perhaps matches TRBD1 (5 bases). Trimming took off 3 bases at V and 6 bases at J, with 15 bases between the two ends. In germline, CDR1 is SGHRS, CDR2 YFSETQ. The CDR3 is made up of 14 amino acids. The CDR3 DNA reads TGCGCCAGCAGCTGGATCCGGGACCCCAATGGCTACACCTTC. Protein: CASSWIRDPNGYTF.